This T cell receptor (beta chain) was captured in a study of blood T cells in healthy people across ages. Germline V gene sequence: CDR1 MNHEY, CDR2 SMNVEV (reference sequence). V lost 0 bases and J lost 0, with 3 bases in between. This CDR3 has 14 amino acids. The authors ran a second PCR of 7 to 11 cycles using a sample-barcoded 5' primer and a J-beta primer mix. TCRdb processed the 5' RACE reads anew with MiXCR; each CDR3 protein has one entry. The table includes around 580,000 distinct CDR3 sequences, around half detected once. Peripheral blood from each donor was collected in a volume of 9.5 to 10 milliliters. Total RNA was extracted at no less than 6 micrograms per sample.

Sequencing was performed on blood. The clonotype comes from a man older than 75 in good health. This chain links TRBV27 with TRBJ1-5; D ambiguous. The CDR3 reads CASSLSYSNQPQHF. The CDR3 region has the DNA TGTGCCAGCAGTTTATCCTATAGCAATCAGCCCCAGCATTTT.